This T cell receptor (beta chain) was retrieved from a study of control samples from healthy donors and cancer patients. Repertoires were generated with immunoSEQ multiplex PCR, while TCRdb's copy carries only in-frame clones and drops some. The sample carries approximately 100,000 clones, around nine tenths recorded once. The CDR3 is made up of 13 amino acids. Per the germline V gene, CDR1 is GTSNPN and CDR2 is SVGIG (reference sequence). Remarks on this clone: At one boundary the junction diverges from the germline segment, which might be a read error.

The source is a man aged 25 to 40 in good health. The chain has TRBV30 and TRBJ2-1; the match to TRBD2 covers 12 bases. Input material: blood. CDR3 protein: CAWSVPSGGEPFF. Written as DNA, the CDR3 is TGTGCCTGGAGTGTACCTAGCGGGGGGGAGCCGTTCTTC.